A single T cell receptor (beta chain) is shown here with its context. Residents of approximately 25 US areas, aged about 18 to 95 years, made up the participants. In Cohort 3, a recovered donor had either two negative PCRs, clearance, or symptom resolution. The sample belongs to a study of blood T cell repertoires in COVID-19. Study-level background: Whether acute or convalescent, the COVID-19 samples came from the United States, Italy and Spain.

The CDR3 contains 16 residues. Trimming stripped 0 bases from V and 0 bases from J, with 10 bases between. Germline-derived CDR1 and CDR2 are SGHTS and YDEGEE. Original data processing: How many nucleated cells were present was estimated from reference gene primer amplification. Measured with immunoSEQ multiplex PCR; TCRdb has only the in-frame clones, and not every one. The V and J calls and clone size come from that table; D and trimming were worked out from the DNA. The table has fewer than 200,000 clones, almost 80% seen once. This chain links TRBV5-8 with TRBJ1-5; no clear D gene. Source material: PBMCs or T cells enriched from blood (not recorded which). The sequence came from a woman in her forties or fifties who had recovered from COVID-19. CDR3 region: CASSLVGSYSNQPQHF. The CDR3 DNA is TGTGCCAGCAGCTTGGTAGGGAGCTATAGCAATCAGCCCCAGCATTTT.